The T cell receptor beta chain under discussion was sequenced for a study of blood T cell repertoires in COVID-19. Whole-study context: The United States, Italy and Spain supplied acute and convalescent COVID-19 samples. T cells, B-cell-depleted T cells, or PBMCs supplied cDNA or gDNA.

Per the study methods: Scientists estimated how many nucleated cells there were by amplifying reference gene primers. Profiled with immunoSEQ multiplex PCR; TCRdb holds only in-frame clones, not every one. The V and J calls and clone size are taken from that table; D and trimming were inferred from the DNA. The table has about 89,000 clones, less than 85% seen once. This clone was seen a handful of times. The CDR3 runs to 15 residues. Germline-derived CDR1 and CDR2 are SGHTA and FQGNSA. Trimming took 5 bases from V and 6 from J; bases not matched to a gene: 12. The chain uses TRBV7-2 and TRBJ2-7; TRBD2 aligns across 8 bases. The clonotype was recovered from a woman over 75 with acute or convalescent COVID-19. Sequencing was performed on peripheral blood. Written as DNA, the CDR3 is TGTGCCAGCAGCCCCCGGGGGGGGCGATTCGGCGAGCAGTACTTC. It translates to CASSPRGGRFGEQYF.